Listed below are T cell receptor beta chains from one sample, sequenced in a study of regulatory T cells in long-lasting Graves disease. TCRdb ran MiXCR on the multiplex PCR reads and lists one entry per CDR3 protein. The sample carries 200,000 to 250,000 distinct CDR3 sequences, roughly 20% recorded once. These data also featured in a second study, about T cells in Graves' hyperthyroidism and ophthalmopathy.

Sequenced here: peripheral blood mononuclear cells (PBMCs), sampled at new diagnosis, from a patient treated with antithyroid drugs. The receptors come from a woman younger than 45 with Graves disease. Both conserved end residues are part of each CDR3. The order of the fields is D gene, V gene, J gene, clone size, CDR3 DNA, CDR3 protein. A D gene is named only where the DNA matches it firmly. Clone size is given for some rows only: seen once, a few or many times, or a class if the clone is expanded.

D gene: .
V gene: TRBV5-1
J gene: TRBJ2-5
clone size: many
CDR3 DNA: TGCGCCAGCAGCCTATTCCCCCAAGAGACCCAGTACTTC
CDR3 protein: CASSLFPQETQYF

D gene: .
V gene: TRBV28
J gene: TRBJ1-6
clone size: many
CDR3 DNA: TGTGCCAGCAGTTATGGCAGGATGAATTCACCCCTCCACTTT
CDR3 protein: CASSYGRMNSPLHF

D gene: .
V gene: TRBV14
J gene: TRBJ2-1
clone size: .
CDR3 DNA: TGTGCCAGCAGCCTCTCAGGCAGCTACAATGAGCAGTTCTTC
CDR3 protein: CASSLSGSYNEQFF

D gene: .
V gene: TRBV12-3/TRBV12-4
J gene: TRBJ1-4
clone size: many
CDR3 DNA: TGTGCCAGCGGAGGGGCGGCAGAAAAACTGTTTTTT
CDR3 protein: CASGGAAEKLFF

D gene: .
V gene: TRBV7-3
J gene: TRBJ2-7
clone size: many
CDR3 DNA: TGTGCCAGCAGCGCCGGTGGGGGGCCCTCCTACGAGCAGTACTTC
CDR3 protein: CASSAGGGPSYEQYF

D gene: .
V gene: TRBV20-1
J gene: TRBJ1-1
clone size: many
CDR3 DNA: TGCAGTGCAAATCGACAGCTGAACACTGAAGCTTTCTTT
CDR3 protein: CSANRQLNTEAFF

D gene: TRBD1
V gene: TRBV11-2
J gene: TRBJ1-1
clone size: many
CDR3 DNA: TGTGCCAGCAGCGGGCGGATGCCGACAGGGGCTAACACTGAAGCTTTCTTT
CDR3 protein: CASSGRMPTGANTEAFF

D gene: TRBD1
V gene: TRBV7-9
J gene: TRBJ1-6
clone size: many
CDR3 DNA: TGTGCCAGCAGCTTGTTCGGACAGGCTGGATCACCCCTCCACTTT
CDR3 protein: CASSLFGQAGSPLHF

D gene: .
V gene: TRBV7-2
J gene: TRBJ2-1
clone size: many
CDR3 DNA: TGTGCCAGCACCGTAGTCTCCCTCAATGAGCAGTTCTTC
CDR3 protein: CASTVVSLNEQFF

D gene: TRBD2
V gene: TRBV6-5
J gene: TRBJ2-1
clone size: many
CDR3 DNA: TGTGCCAGCAGTTACTCGAAGTGGACTAGCGGGGGGGACGGTGAGCAGTTCTTC
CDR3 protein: CASSYSKWTSGGDGEQFF

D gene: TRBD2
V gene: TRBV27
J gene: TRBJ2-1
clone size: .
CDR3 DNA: TGTGCCAGCAGTCCCGGACTAGCCGAAGCGCCCTACAATGAGCAGTTCTTC
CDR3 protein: CASSPGLAEAPYNEQFF

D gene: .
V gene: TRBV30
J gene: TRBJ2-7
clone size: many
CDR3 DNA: TGTGCCTGGAGTGTAGTCGGAGGTTCCGAGCAGTACTTC
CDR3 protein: CAWSVVGGSEQYF

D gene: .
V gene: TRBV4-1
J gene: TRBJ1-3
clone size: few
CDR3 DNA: TGCGCCAGCAGTCTCAAGGCCCTTCTTGAGAGCTCTGGAAACACCATATATTTT
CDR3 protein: CASSLKALLESSGNTIYF

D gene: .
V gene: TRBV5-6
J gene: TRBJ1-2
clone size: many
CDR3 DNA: TGTGCCAGCATCCGGAGGGGGAACGGCCGTGGCTACACCTTC
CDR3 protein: CASIRRGNGRGYTF

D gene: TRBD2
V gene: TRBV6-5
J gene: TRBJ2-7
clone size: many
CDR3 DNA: TGTGCCAGCAGTTACGGGGAGCGGGAACAGCGCCACTTC
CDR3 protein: CASSYGEREQRHF

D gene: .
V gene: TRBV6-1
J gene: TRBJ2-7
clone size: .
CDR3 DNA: TGTGCCAGCAGTCCGACCCCCTCCTACGAGCAGTACTTC
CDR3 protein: CASSPTPSYEQYF

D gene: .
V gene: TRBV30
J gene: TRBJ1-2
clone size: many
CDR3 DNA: TGTGCCTGGAGTTCCTCGACCCGGACGAAGGGCTACACCTTC
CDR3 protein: CAWSSSTRTKGYTF

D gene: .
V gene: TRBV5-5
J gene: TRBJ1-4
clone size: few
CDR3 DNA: TGTGCCAGCGGCCGGGACAAGAGTAATGAAAAACTGTTTTTT
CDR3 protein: CASGRDKSNEKLFF

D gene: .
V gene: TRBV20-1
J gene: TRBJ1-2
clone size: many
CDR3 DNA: TGCAGTGCTCTCCTTACAGGAACCAACTATGGCTACACCTTC
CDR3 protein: CSALLTGTNYGYTF

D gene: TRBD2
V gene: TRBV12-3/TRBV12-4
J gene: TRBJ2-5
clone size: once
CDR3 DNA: TGTGCCAGCAGTCCCGGGAGCGGGGGGGCATTAGAGACCCAGTACTTC
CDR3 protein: CASSPGSGGALETQYF

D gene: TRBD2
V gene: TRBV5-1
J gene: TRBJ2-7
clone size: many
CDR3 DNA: TGCGCCAGCAGCCGGGCGGGAGGGTCGTCCGAGCAGTACTTC
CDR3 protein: CASSRAGGSSEQYF

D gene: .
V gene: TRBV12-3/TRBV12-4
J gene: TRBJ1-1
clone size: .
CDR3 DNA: TGTGCCAGCAGTTTTGGGAGGACTGAAGCTTTCTTT
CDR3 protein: CASSFGRTEAFF

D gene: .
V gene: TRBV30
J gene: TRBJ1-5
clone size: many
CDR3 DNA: TGTGCCTGGAGTGTTTTGGGTTCCAGTCAGCCCCAGCATTTT
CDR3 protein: CAWSVLGSSQPQHF

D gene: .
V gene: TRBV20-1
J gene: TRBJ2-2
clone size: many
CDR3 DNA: TGCAGTGCTAGAGAAACCCTACACAGGGTAACACCGCACACCGGGGAGCTGTTTTTT
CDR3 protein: CSARETLHRVTPHTGELFF